These T cell receptor beta chains were read from a single sample in a study of T cells in Graves' hyperthyroidism and ophthalmopathy. TCRdb analysed the multiplex PCR reads with MiXCR anew, one entry per CDR3 protein. The table shows 550,000 to 650,000 distinct CDR3 sequences, with less than 15% occurring only once. Specimen: blood. The source is a woman between 35 and 50 years old with Graves' hyperthyroidism. Each CDR3 is given with its conserved first and last residue. The order of the fields is J gene, CDR3 length, D gene, V gene, clone size, CDR3 protein, CDR3 DNA. A D gene is named only where the DNA matches it firmly. The listing skips clone size in some rows; elsewhere it reads once, few, many or a size class.

TRBJ2-5 16 TRBD1 TRBV7-3 few CASSLARDRGGETQYF TGTGCCAGCAGCTTAGCCCGGGACAGGGGCGGAGAGACCCAGTACTTC
TRBJ2-3 19 TRBD2 TRBV20-1 many CSASTVAGGVRQPTDTQYF TGCAGTGCTAGTACGGTAGCGGGAGGCGTACGGCAACCTACAGATACGCAGTATTTT
TRBJ2-4 17 TRBD1 TRBV6-1 . CASSEAVWTGAKNIQYF TGTGCCAGCAGTGAAGCTGTATGGACAGGAGCCAAAAACATTCAGTACTTC
TRBJ1-1 15 . TRBV4-1 . CASSQGPDLSTEAFF TGCGCCAGCAGCCAAGGTCCCGACCTAAGCACTGAAGCTTTCTTT
TRBJ2-6 15 . TRBV5-1 few CASSFAGPGANVLTF TGCGCCAGCAGCTTCGCGGGTCCTGGGGCCAACGTCCTGACTTTC
TRBJ2-5 15 . TRBV20-1 many CSARDKRTGQETQYF TGCAGTGCTAGAGATAAGCGAACAGGGCAAGAGACCCAGTACTTC
TRBJ2-7 14 TRBD1 TRBV5-1 many CASRNTGVTYEQYF TGCGCCAGCAGAAACACAGGGGTAACCTACGAGCAGTACTTC
TRBJ2-1 18 TRBD2 TRBV6-1 many CARTGCELAGVFYNEQFF TGTGCCAGGACGGGTTGTGAACTAGCGGGAGTTTTCTACAATGAGCAGTTCTTC
TRBJ1-4 16 . TRBV7-9 few CASSLWIPRTNEKLFF TGTGCCAGCAGCTTATGGATCCCGAGGACTAATGAAAAACTGTTTTTT
TRBJ1-5 14 . TRBV3-1 many CASSQDRDYQPQHF TGTGCCAGCAGCCAAGATAGGGATTATCAGCCCCAGCATTTT
TRBJ1-6 11 TRBD1 TRBV12-3/TRBV12-4 many CASSSGGPLHF TGTGCCAGTAGTTCAGGGGGCCCCCTCCACTTT
TRBJ2-1 13 . TRBV29-1 many CSVAGETGNEQFF TGCAGCGTTGCAGGGGAGACGGGCAATGAGCAGTTCTTC
TRBJ2-1 17 . TRBV19 . CASSILTFGLRYNEQFF TGTGCCAGTAGTATATTAACGTTTGGACTACGGTACAATGAGCAGTTCTTC
TRBJ2-7 14 . TRBV28 many CASRSLALLYEQYF TGTGCCAGCAGATCTCTAGCGCTTCTCTACGAGCAGTACTTC
TRBJ1-6 16 TRBD1 TRBV6-5 few CASSYDGTGRESPLHF TGTGCCAGCAGTTACGATGGGACAGGGAGAGAATCACCCCTCCACTTT
TRBJ2-4 12 TRBD1 TRBV29-1 . CSVAQGQNIQYF TGCAGCGTTGCACAGGGGCAAAACATTCAGTACTTC
TRBJ2-7 16 TRBD2 TRBV20-1 . CSARDRVAGGPHEQYF TGCAGTGCTAGAGATCGGGTAGCGGGAGGGCCACACGAGCAGTACTTC
TRBJ2-5 16 TRBD2 TRBV7-2 few CASSLQVLAGMETQYF TGTGCCAGCAGCTTGCAGGTTCTAGCGGGTATGGAGACCCAGTACTTC
TRBJ1-1 15 . TRBV18 many CASSSQQGSNTEAFF TGTGCCAGCTCATCGCAACAGGGTTCTAACACTGAAGCTTTCTTT
TRBJ1-1 15 . TRBV3-1 many CASSQDLGQSARAFF TGTGCCAGCAGCCAAGATCTAGGACAGTCCGCTCGGGCTTTCTTT
TRBJ2-5 15 . TRBV28 many CASSLPQGNQETQYF TGTGCCAGCAGTTTACCCCAGGGCAACCAAGAGACCCAGTACTTC
TRBJ2-3 15 TRBD2 TRBV12-3/TRBV12-4 . CASSLFLAGGDTQYF TGTGCCAGCAGTTTATTTCTAGCGGGAGGTGATACGCAGTATTTT
TRBJ1-1 18 . TRBV20-1 many CSARDPGGGPALGTEAFF TGCAGTGCTAGAGATCCTGGTGGGGGGCCGGCTTTAGGGACTGAAGCTTTCTTT
TRBJ2-6 15 . TRBV28 many CASSSTGTGANVLTF TGTGCCAGCAGTTCCACAGGGACGGGGGCCAACGTCCTGACTTTC
TRBJ1-1 14 . TRBV28 many CASSSTGPNTEAFF TGTGCCAGCAGTTCAACAGGGCCTAACACTGAAGCTTTCTTT
TRBJ2-1 17 TRBD2 TRBV27 . CASSSGTSGEWVLWQFF TGTGCCAGCAGTTCCGGGACTAGCGGGGAGTGGGTTTTGTGGCAGTTCTTC